The sequence of this T cell receptor beta chain was determined in a study of blood T cell repertoires in COVID-19 (dated by TCRdb to the early 2020s). For context, the study as a whole: Samples covering the acute and convalescent phases of COVID-19 were provided by collaborators in the United States, Italy and Spain. The prospective study material was composed of cDNA or gDNA derived from T cells, B-cell-depleted T cells, or PBMCs. Deeply sampled blood TCRbeta repertoires from subjects exposed to, actively infected with, or recovered from COVID-19 were included in the dataset. The repertoires were released in a freely available public database intended as a resource for research on the immune response to SARS-CoV-2. Samples were obtained from the ongoing ImmuneRACE study (first 160 participants) and from about 1,300 subjects provided by 6 global collaborators. The sample metadata nearly always contained a de-identified subject ID, COVID-19 status, age in years and sex. HLA class I and class II types, where available, came from metadata supplied by the sample provider rather than from assay-based typing.

Paper-wide results and their limitations: How much clinical and demographic metadata was included differed by source and by participant, and the metadata was provided uncurated.

TCRbeta CDR3 regions were amplified from genomic DNA by means of the immunoSEQ Assay, a bias-controlled multiplex PCR. The authors processed their data as follows. Within the assay, amplification of reference gene primers was used to estimate how many nucleated cells each sample contained. Sequence reads were collapsed and filtered to measure the absolute abundance of every unique TCRbeta CDR3 rearrangement. For each sample, productive Simpson clonality was calculated as the square root of Simpson's diversity index across productive rearrangements. The source is immuneACCESS, and TCRdb retained only in-frame sequences with V and J called. Part of the clones is not carried over; for the studies checked, unresolved V genes explain less than half of this, and the remainder is unexplained. For V, J and clone size, that table is used; D and trimming come from the DNA. This sample has roughly 240,000 clones in its table, and around 80% of those were observed once. Over 1.5% of the sample comes from the top ten.

Collaborating institutions collected whole blood in K2EDTA tubes following their own protocols. Collaborator samples were shipped for TCRbeta analysis as frozen whole blood, isolated PBMCs, or DNA extracted from either sample type. Comment on this clone: Its antigen is unknown. Nothing much larger sits one base from this clone, and base qualities are not available.

The germline V gene (reference sequence) specifies SGHNT as CDR1 and YYREEE as CDR2. Including the terminal cysteine and phenylalanine, the CDR3 comprises 14 residues. Solely the CDR3 DNA is kept, with 42 bases framed from the first base. V sheds 4 bases and J sheds 2 bases, leaving 12 bases between their ends. Material: peripheral blood. The chain is encoded by TRBV5-4 joined to TRBJ2-5, and the D gene may be TRBD2, 5 bases matching. This sequence originates from a woman over 75 with acute or convalescent COVID-19. The DNA is TGTGCCAGCAGCGAACCCGGACTGCAAGAGACCCAGTACTTC. The translation is CASSEPGLQETQYF. Outside the CDR3, residues come from the reference TRBV5-4 and TRBJ2-5 proteins, so the full variable domain is: ETGVTQSPTHLIKTRGQQVTLRCSSQSGHNTVSWYQQALGQGPQFIFQYYREEENGRGNFPPRFSGLQFPNYSSELNVNALELDDSALYLCASSEPGLQETQYFGPGTRLLVL.